A selection of T cell receptor beta chains follows, all from one sample in a study of OX40 agonist ivuxolimab in advanced cancers. Clones were sequenced by immunoSEQ multiplex PCR, and TCRdb holds only the in-frame ones, with some missing. The table has some 110,000 clones, around 93% seen once. The material sequenced was CD4+ or CD8+ T cells sorted from blood, taken in a trial of the OX40 agonist ivuxolimab. These receptors were collected from an adult with an advanced solid tumor such as melanoma, head and neck, liver or kidney cancer. Both conserved end residues are part of each CDR3. D genes are given only for firm matches. Some rows mark clone size as missing; the rest say once, few, many or name a class of expanded clone.

TRBV5-6	TRBD1	NA	TRBJ2-2	TGTGCCAGCAGCCCACAGGCGGGACAGGGGGGTGGCGGGGAGCTGTTTTTT	CASSPQAGQGGGGELFF
TRBV2	TRBD2	NA	TRBJ2-3	TGTGCCAGCAGTGCTAGCGGAGATACGCAGTATTTT	CASSASGDTQYF
TRBV9	NA	NA	TRBJ2-7	TGTGCCAGCAGCGCCGCCGGGACTTACTCCTACGAGCAGTACTTC	CASSAAGTYSYEQYF
TRBV12-5	TRBD1	NA	TRBJ1-3	TGTGCTAGTGGTTCCGACGGGACAGCTATATACACCATATATTTT	CASGSDGTAIYTIYF
TRBV13	TRBD2	NA	TRBJ2-7	TGTGCCAGCAGCATACTGACTAGCGGGAGAGGCTACGAGCAGTACTTC	CASSILTSGRGYEQYF
TRBV6-5	TRBD1	NA	TRBJ1-4	TGTGCCAGCAGTCGCCCCGGGACAGGGAATGAAAAACTGTTTTTT	CASSRPGTGNEKLFF
TRBV6-5	TRBD1	NA	TRBJ2-7	TGTGCCAGCAGTTACAGCGCCGGGACAGGGAACTACGAGCAGTACTTC	CASSYSAGTGNYEQYF
TRBV5-4	NA	once	TRBJ1-1	TGTGCCAGCAGCCAAGATGGGAGGACAGCTGAAGCTTTCTTT	CASSQDGRTAEAFF
TRBV7-3	TRBD2	NA	TRBJ2-1	TGTGCCAGCAGCCCCACGTTAGCGGGAGGGTACAATGAGCAGTTCTTC	CASSPTLAGGYNEQFF
TRBV7-9	TRBD1	NA	TRBJ2-1	TGTGCCAGCAGCTCACAGGGGGCAGGTGAGCAGTTCTTC	CASSSQGAGEQFF
TRBV7-2	NA	few	TRBJ2-7	TGTGCCAGCAGCCCAGTGTCGGACTTACACTACGAGCAGTACTTC	CASSPVSDLHYEQYF
TRBV7-3	NA	NA	TRBJ1-1	TGTGCCAGCAGCTTAAAGCCAGGGACTGAAGCTTTCTTT	CASSLKPGTEAFF
TRBV5-1	NA	NA	TRBJ2-5	TGCGCCAGCAGCTTGCAGGGTAGGGTCCAAGAGACCCAGTACTTC	CASSLQGRVQETQYF
TRBV7-9	NA	NA	TRBJ1-1	TGTGCCAGCAGCTTAGGGCAGTCGAACACTGAAGCTTTCTTT	CASSLGQSNTEAFF
TRBV19	NA	NA	TRBJ1-5	TGTGCCAGTGCAAGGTGGGGCAATCAGCCCCAGCATTTT	CASARWGNQPQHF
TRBV6-5	NA	NA	TRBJ2-7	TGTGCCAGCAGTTACTCCGGGGCGGGGAGCTCCTACGAGCAGTACTTC	CASSYSGAGSSYEQYF
TRBV7-3	NA	once	TRBJ1-1	TGTGCCAGCAGCTTAATGGGACAATCTATGAACACTGAAGCTTTCTTT	CASSLMGQSMNTEAFF
TRBV4-3	TRBD2	few	TRBJ2-1	TGCGCCAGCAGCCCTCTGACTAGCGGGCGTTACAATGAGCAGTTCTTC	CASSPLTSGRYNEQFF
TRBV11-2	NA	NA	TRBJ2-2	TGTGCCAGCAGCTTAGAGGGGGCGCGTAACACCGGGGAGCTGTTTTTT	CASSLEGARNTGELFF
TRBV28	TRBD2	NA	TRBJ2-5	TGTGCCAGCAGGGGACGTATTAGCGGGCTCCAAGAGACCCAGTACTTC	CASRGRISGLQETQYF
TRBV10-3	NA	NA	TRBJ1-1	TGTGCCATCAGTGAGTCGAGCTGGGGGTCGAGCACTGAAGCTTTCTTT	CAISESSWGSSTEAFF
TRBV23-1	TRBD1	once	TRBJ1-5	TGCGCCAGCAGTCAAAGGCAGGGGGACAGCAATCAGCCCCAGCATTTT	CASSQRQGDSNQPQHF
TRBV5-1	NA	NA	TRBJ2-2	TGCGCCAGCAGCTTGGTCCGGGGAGGCGCCGGGGAGCTGTTTTTT	CASSLVRGGAGELFF
TRBV6-1	NA	NA	TRBJ2-5	TGTGCCAGCGGCATTCAAGAGACCCAGTACTTC	CASGIQETQYF
TRBV9	NA	NA	TRBJ2-6	TGTGCCAGCAGCGTATCGACAGGTGCCGGGGCCAACGTCCTGACTTTC	CASSVSTGAGANVLTF
TRBV5-1	TRBD1	NA	TRBJ1-1	TGCGCCAGTCGAGGCCAGGGGGACACTGAAGCTTTCTTT	CASRGQGDTEAFF
TRBV30	NA	NA	TRBJ2-7	TGTGCCTGGAGTGTCAACAGGGACTACGAGCAGTACTTC	CAWSVNRDYEQYF
TRBV5-1	NA	NA	TRBJ2-2	TGCGCCAGCAGCGAGACAGCGAACACCGGGGAGCTGTTTTTT	CASSETANTGELFF
TRBV28	TRBD2	NA	TRBJ2-5	TGTGCCAGCAGTTTATCGGGGGGGCAAGAGACCCAGTACTTC	CASSLSGGQETQYF
TRBV28	TRBD2	NA	TRBJ2-3	TGTGCCAGCAGTTTATCCCCTTCGGCGGGAGGGGCGGATACGCAGTATTTT	CASSLSPSAGGADTQYF
TRBV27	NA	NA	TRBJ2-1	TGTGCCAGCAGTCGCTACAATGGGGCATACGAGCAGTTCTTC	CASSRYNGAYEQFF
TRBV7-2	TRBD2	NA	TRBJ2-7	TGTGCCAGCAGCTTTACTAGCGGGAGGGTTTACGAGCAGTACTTC	CASSFTSGRVYEQYF
TRBV5-6	NA	NA	TRBJ1-1	TGTGCCAGCAGCTTGGACACTGAAGCTTTCTTT	CASSLDTEAFF
TRBV28	NA	few	TRBJ2-1	TGTGCCAGCAGTTTATCCCCCACACAGGGTGGGAATGAGCAGTTCTTC	CASSLSPTQGGNEQFF
TRBV10-1	NA	few	TRBJ1-1	TGCGCCAGCAGAGACTGGGACACTGAAGCTTTCTTT	CASRDWDTEAFF